The 23 T cell receptor beta chains in this list originate from one sample, sequenced in a study of blood T cell repertoires in COVID-19. Some clones are missing from TCRdb's copy, which holds only in-frame ones; the method was immunoSEQ multiplex PCR. The sample includes 400,000 to 550,000 clones, about 85% of them seen just once. Sequencing was carried out using PBMCs or T cells enriched from blood (not recorded which). The receptors were gathered from a woman in her late teens or twenties with acute COVID-19.

The chain recombines TRBV4-1 with TRBJ2-3, with TRBD2 identical over 9 bases. This CDR3 spans 17 amino acids. Germline CDR1 MGHRA, CDR2 YSYEKL. V lost 0 bases to trimming and J lost 0 bases; unmatched junction nucleotides: 4. The CDR3 protein is CASSQEGAGGSTDTQYF. The CDR3 bases are TGCGCCAGCAGCCAAGAGGGGGCGGGAGGGAGCACAGATACGCAGTATTTT.

The chain recombines TRBV7-2 with TRBJ1-6; the D is unclear. Per the germline V gene, CDR1 is SGHTA and CDR2 is FQGNSA. Trimming took 5 bases from V and 10 from J, leaving 15 bases between them. This CDR3 is 14 amino acids long. CDR3 sequence reads: CASSIWAGGSPLHF. The CDR3, as DNA: TGTGCCAGCAGCATCTGGGCAGGTGGATCACCCCTCCACTTT.

The chain carries TRBV6-5 and TRBJ1-1; 8 nucleotides align to TRBD1. The CDR3 contains 16 residues. The germline V gene has CDR1 MNHEY and CDR2 SVGAGI. J lost 0 bases, V lost 4 bases, and 7 bases had no gene match. This CDR3 reads CASSLDRVGMNTEAFF. CDR3 bases: TGTGCCAGCAGTTTGGACAGGGTGGGGATGAACACTGAAGCTTTCTTT.

This clone was recorded once. The rearrangement joins TRBV27 to TRBJ2-7; 8 bases align to TRBD1. V gave up 7 bases and J gave up 5 bases; unmatched junction bases: 13. The CDR3 has 15 residues. Germline values: CDR1 MNHEY, CDR2 SMNVEV (reference sequence). The CDR3 protein is CASKGTRTGNHEQYF. CDR3 nucleotide sequence: TGTGCCAGCAAGGGCACCCGGACAGGGAACCACGAGCAGTACTTC.

The genes are TRBV27 and TRBJ1-5; TRBD1 is a possible D gene (5 bases). Per germline, CDR1 MNHEY and CDR2 SMNVEV (reference sequence). The length of the CDR3 is 13 residues. The V end lost 7 bases, the J end lost 7 bases, and 14 bases lay between the germline ends. The CDR3 coding sequence is TGTGCCAGCAAGGGAGGGGCTGAACAGCCCCAGCATTTT. This encodes CASKGGAEQPQHF.

This CDR3 reads CASSYSGGDSWPQHF. In nucleotides, the CDR3 is TGTGCCAGCAGTTACTCGGGGGGGGATAGCTGGCCCCAGCATTTT. The chain has TRBV6-5 and TRBJ1-5; possible D gene TRBD1, 5 bases. The CDR3 covers 15 residues. V gave up 0 bases and J gave up 9 bases, with 15 bases separating them. Germline assignment: CDR1 MNHEY and CDR2 SVGAGI.

In its sample, this clone was seen once. The chain couples TRBV7-2 to TRBJ1-6; D remains unclear. Trimming left V 2 bases short and J 5 bases short, with 4 bases between. Germline V lookup: CDR1 SGHTA, CDR2 FQGNSA. The CDR3 spans 13 residues. CDR3 DNA: TGTGCCAGCAGCTTACAGAATAATTCACCCCTCCACTTT. This encodes CASSLQNNSPLHF.

The chain couples TRBV2 to TRBJ1-2; D gene unclear. Deletions cut 1 base from V and 3 bases from J, with 9 bases between. The CDR3 has 14 amino acids. CDR1 is SNHLY and CDR2 is FYNNEI in the germline V gene. The CDR3 spells CASSEGTQYYGYTF. The CDR3, as DNA: TGTGCCAGCAGTGAAGGGACTCAGTACTATGGCTACACCTTC.

The gene calls are TRBV16 and TRBJ1-5; 7 bases are shared with TRBD1. This CDR3 comprises 15 residues. Germline values: CDR1 KGHSY, CDR2 FQNENV. With 0 bases clipped from V and 7 bases from J, the junction kept 6 bases outside the gene matches. This CDR3 reads CASSQSDRVSQPQHF. The CDR3 DNA sequence: TGTGCCAGCAGCCAATCCGACAGGGTAAGCCAGCCCCAGCATTTT.

This clone was found a few times. This rearrangement joins TRBV15 to TRBJ1-2; 7 bases align to TRBD1. Germline CDR1 and CDR2: LNHNV and YYDKDF (reference sequence). The CDR3 runs 14 residues. V was pared by 9 bases and J by 4 bases, with 11 bases of the junction left unmatched. This chain's CDR3 is CATSNRGPPYGYTF. As DNA, the CDR3 is TGTGCCACTAGTAACAGGGGCCCTCCCTATGGCTACACCTTC.

The J gene is TRBJ2-2, the V gene TRBV3-1 (or the pseudogene TRBV3-2), with TRBD2 identical over 8 bases. V lost 2 bases to trimming and J lost 1 base; unmatched junction nucleotides: 3. CDR3 length: 16 residues. CDR1 is LGHDT, CDR2 YNNKEL, per germline (reference sequence). The CDR3 region is CASSQTGLGNTGELFF. CDR3 in DNA: TGTGCCAGCAGCCAAACGGGACTAGGGAACACCGGGGAGCTGTTTTTT.

The rearrangement links TRBV29-1 to TRBJ1-1; D might be TRBD1 (6 bases). Germline assignment: CDR1 SQVTM and CDR2 ANQGSEA. V shed 7 bases and J shed 0 bases, with 15 bases lying between them. The CDR3 is made up of 14 amino acids. The CDR3 protein is CSAKQGGLNTEAFF. In DNA form, the CDR3 reads TGCAGCGCGAAACAGGGAGGGCTGAACACTGAAGCTTTCTTT.

The chain links TRBV15 to TRBJ2-3; 7 bases align to TRBD2. The CDR3 has 14 amino acids. V dropped 4 bases and J dropped 2; count of bases not matched to a gene: 3. Germline CDR1 LNHNV, CDR2 YYDKDF (reference sequence). The CDR3 nucleotides read TGTGCCACCAGCATACTAGCGACCACAGATACGCAGTATTTT. This translates into CATSILATTDTQYF.

The rearrangement uses TRBV3-1 (or the pseudogene TRBV3-2) and TRBJ1-1, with 7 positions matching TRBD1. V lost 4 bases to trimming and J lost 11 bases; unmatched junction nucleotides: 13. This CDR3 is built from 14 residues. CDR1 is LGHDT, CDR2 YNNKEL, per germline (reference sequence). Written as DNA, the CDR3 is TGTGCCAGCAGCCTGTCGAGAGACAGGGTAAATGCTTTCTTT. Protein: CASSLSRDRVNAFF.

This clone was observed once. The chain couples TRBV5-6 to TRBJ1-3; 9 bases line up with TRBD1. The CDR3 is 11 residues long. V trimming: 4 bases; J trimming: 15 bases; junction bases outside the gene matches: 5. Germline values: CDR1 SGHDT, CDR2 YYEEEE. The CDR3 loop reads CASSLQGATYF. Here the CDR3 DNA reads TGTGCCAGCAGCCTACAGGGGGCAACATATTTT. Drawing the rest from reference TRBV5-6 and TRBJ1-3, the complete variable domain is DAGVTQSPTHLIKTRGQQVTLRCSPKSGHDTVSWYQQALGQGPQFIFQYYEEEERQRGNFPDRFSGHQFPNYSSELNVNALLLGDSALYLCASSLQGATYFGEGSWLTVV.

This clone was found a few times. The gene calls are TRBV7-8 and TRBJ2-7; TRBD1 aligns across 9 bases. J lost 2 bases, V lost 8 bases, and 7 bases had no gene match. The CDR3 runs 14 residues. Germline CDR1 reads SGHVS; CDR2 reads FQNEAQ. The CDR3 nucleotides are TGTGCCAGCCTTCTGAGACAGGGGGCCTACGAGCAGTACTTC. Translated, it gives CASLLRQGAYEQYF.

The rearrangement links TRBV6-5 to TRBJ1-6; no clear D gene. The V end was cut by 4 bases, the J end by 7 bases, with 11 bases between. Germline CDR1 is MNHEY and CDR2 is SVGAGI. The CDR3 is 14 amino acids. CDR3 DNA: TGTGCCAGCAGTTGGGCGACCGGCAATTCACCCCTCCACTTT. This translates into CASSWATGNSPLHF.

This clone was detected once. The V and J genes are TRBV27 and TRBJ2-1; the match to TRBD2 covers 10 bases. The V segment lost 8 bases and the J segment 5 bases; nucleotides outside the gene matches: 6. Germline V gene data show CDR1 as MNHEY and CDR2 as SMNVEV (reference sequence). The CDR3 is 14 residues long. The CDR3 coding sequence is TGTGCCAGCGGTGGGACTAGCGTCCACAATGAGCAGTTCTTC. Its translation is CASGGTSVHNEQFF.

This chain uses TRBV7-2 with TRBJ2-7, with 9 bases that match TRBD1. The CDR3 is 14 amino acids. The J segment lost 4 bases and the V segment lost 5 bases, leaving 6 bases of the junction unmatched. From germline, CDR1 is SGHTA and CDR2 FQGNSA. The CDR3 DNA reads as TGTGCCAGCAGCGAATACAGGGGGCTGTACGAGCAGTACTTC. Translating gives CASSEYRGLYEQYF.

V is TRBV7-2 and J is TRBJ1-2, with D perhaps TRBD1 (6 bases). The V gene lost 0 bases and the J gene lost 9 bases, with 17 bases spanning the gap. CDR1 SGHTA and CDR2 FQGNSA come from the germline V gene. This CDR3 is 15 amino acids long. In nucleotides, the CDR3 is TGTGCCAGCAGCTTAGCATCTGGACAACAGGGTAGCTACACCTTC. Its translation is CASSLASGQQGSYTF.

This sequence joins TRBV6-5 and TRBJ2-2; perhaps TRBD1 as D (5 bases). V lost 8 bases and J lost 1, with 8 bases in between. Germline V gene lookup returns CDR1 MNHEY and CDR2 SVGAGI. The CDR3 has 13 amino acids. The CDR3 DNA follows: TGTGCCAGCGTTACAGGGAACACCGGGGAGCTGTTTTTT. This codes for CASVTGNTGELFF.

The V gene is TRBV12-3 or TRBV12-4, the J gene TRBJ1-2; unclear D gene. This CDR3 is built from 11 residues. Trimming left V 3 bases short and J 7 bases short, with 6 bases between. This CDR3 reads CASSFVSGYTF. The CDR3 DNA reads as TGTGCCAGCAGTTTTGTTAGTGGCTACACCTTC.

The J gene is TRBJ1-1, the V gene TRBV9; 9 positions agree with TRBD1. Trimming removed 0 bases from V and 2 bases from J; junction bases left unmatched: 2. This CDR3 region has 15 residues. Per germline, CDR1 SGDLS and CDR2 YYNGEE. The CDR3 DNA sequence: TGTGCCAGCAGCGTAGGACAGGGGGTCAACACTGAAGCTTTCTTT. This codes for CASSVGQGVNTEAFF.